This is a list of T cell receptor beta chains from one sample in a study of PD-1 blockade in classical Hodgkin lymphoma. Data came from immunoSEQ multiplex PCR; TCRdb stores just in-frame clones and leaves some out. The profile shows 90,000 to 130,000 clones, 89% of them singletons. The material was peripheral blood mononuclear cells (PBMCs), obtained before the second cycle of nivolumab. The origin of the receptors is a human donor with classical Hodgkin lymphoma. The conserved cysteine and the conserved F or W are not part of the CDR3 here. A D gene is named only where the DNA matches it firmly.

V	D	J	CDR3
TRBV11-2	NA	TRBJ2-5	ASSGSESGETQY
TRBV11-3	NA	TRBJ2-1	ASSLVGAANEQF
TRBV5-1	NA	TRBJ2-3	ASSLAGAGTDTQY
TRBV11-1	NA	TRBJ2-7	ASRRGTGYEQY
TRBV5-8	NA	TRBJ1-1	ASSFGQGNPEAF
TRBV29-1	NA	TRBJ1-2	SAFDGPVYGYT
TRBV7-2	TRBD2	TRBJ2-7	ASSPSGHTYEQY
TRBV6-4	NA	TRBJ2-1	ASSDSLWVGGSYNEQF
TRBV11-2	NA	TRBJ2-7	ASSPGDRFHEQY
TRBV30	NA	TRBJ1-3	AWRRGAVTGNTIY
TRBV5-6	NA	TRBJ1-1	ASSLGQMNTEAF
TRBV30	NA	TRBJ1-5	AWSVGTINQPQH
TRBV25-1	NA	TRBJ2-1	ASSESTGTVYNEQF
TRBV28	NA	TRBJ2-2	ASSLWYRTNTGELF
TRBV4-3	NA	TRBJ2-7	ASSQTHHNRIYEQY
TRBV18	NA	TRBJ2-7	ASSPGRSSWSEQY
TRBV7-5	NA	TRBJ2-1	ARSLFGGRVGNEQF
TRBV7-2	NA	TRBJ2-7	ASGRGSYEQY
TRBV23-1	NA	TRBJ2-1	ASSGAAFYNEQF
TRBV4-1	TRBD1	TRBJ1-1	ASSQGMTGASMNTEAF
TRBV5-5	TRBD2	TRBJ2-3	ASRGGRSTDTQY
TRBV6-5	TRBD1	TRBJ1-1	ASSSLRGPTEAF
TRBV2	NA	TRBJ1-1	ASSEARATEAF
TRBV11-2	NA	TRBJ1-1	ASSPEEAVGRHTEAF
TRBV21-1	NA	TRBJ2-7	ASNIRGQPNLLSPYEQY
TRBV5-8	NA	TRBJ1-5	ASSTDRDSNQPQH
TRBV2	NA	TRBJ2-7	ASSEQTYEQY
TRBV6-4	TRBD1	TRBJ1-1	ASSQRQGTEAF
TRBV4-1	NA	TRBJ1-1	ASSPKGVNTEAF
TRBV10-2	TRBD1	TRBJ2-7	ASSEQQGSSYEQY
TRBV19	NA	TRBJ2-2	ASSPTGTGELF
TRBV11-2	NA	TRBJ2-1	ASSSWDSYNEQF
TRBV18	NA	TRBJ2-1	ASSPHAGTYNEQF